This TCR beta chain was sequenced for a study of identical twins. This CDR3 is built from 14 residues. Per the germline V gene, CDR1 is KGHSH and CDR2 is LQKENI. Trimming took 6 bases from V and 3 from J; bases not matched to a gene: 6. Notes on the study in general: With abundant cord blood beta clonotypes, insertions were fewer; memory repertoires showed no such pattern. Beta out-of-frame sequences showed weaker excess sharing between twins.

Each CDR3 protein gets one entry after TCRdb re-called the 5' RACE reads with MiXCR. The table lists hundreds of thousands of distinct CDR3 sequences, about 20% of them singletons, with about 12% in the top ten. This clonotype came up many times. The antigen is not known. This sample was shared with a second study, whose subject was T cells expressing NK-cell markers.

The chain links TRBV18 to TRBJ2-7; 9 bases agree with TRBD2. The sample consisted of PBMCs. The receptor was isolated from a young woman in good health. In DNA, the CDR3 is TGTGCCAGCTCGCAGACTAGCGGTCTCTACGAGCAGTACTTC. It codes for CASSQTSGLYEQYF.